The T cell receptor (beta chain) under discussion was sequenced for a study of blood T cell repertoires in COVID-19. At the level of the study: Donors in the United States, Italy and Spain gave samples during acute or convalescent COVID-19.

This CDR3 is built from 15 residues. J was trimmed by 3 bases and V by 6 bases; bases with no gene match: 11. In germline, CDR1 is LNHNV, CDR2 YYDKDF (reference sequence). TCRdb's copy holds only in-frame clones and misses some; the assay was immunoSEQ multiplex PCR. Of 330,000 or so clones detected, roughly nine tenths appear once; the ten largest clones hold around 18%. Self-reported history from a screening survey and questionnaire set each donor's cohort. This receptor was identified in a woman in her thirties who had recovered from COVID-19. The chain combines TRBV15 with TRBJ2-7, with TRBD1 identical over 7 bases. Sequencing was carried out using PBMCs or T cells enriched from blood (not recorded which). The CDR3 DNA is TGTGCCACCAGGGATTCGGACAGGCTGGACTACGAGCAGTACTTC. It is translated as CATRDSDRLDYEQYF.